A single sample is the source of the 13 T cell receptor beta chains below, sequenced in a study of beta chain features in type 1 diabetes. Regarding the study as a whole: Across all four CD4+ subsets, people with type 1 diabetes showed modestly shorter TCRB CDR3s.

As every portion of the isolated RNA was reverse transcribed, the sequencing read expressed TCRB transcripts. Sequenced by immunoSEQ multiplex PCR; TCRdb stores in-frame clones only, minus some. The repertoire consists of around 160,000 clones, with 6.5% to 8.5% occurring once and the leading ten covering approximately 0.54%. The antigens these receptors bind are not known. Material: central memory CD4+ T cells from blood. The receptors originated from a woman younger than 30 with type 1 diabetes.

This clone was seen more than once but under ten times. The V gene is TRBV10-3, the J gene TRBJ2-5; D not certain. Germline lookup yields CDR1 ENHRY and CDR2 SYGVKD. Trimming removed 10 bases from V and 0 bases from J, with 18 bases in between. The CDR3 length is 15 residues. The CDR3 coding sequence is TGTGCCACCGATCCGGGTAACTATTACCAAGAGACCCAGTACTTC. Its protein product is CATDPGNYYQETQYF.

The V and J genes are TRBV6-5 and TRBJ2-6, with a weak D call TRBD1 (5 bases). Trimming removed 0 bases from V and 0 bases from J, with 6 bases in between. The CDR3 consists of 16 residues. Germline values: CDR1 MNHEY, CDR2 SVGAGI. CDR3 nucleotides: TGTGCCAGCAGTTACTCAGGGGACTCTGGGGCCAACGTCCTGACTTTC. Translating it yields CASSYSGDSGANVLTF.

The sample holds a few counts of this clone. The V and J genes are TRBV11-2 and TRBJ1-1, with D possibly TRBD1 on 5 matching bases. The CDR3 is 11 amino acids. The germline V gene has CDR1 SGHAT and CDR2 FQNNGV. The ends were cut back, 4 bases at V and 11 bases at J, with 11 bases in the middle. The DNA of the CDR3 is TGTGCCAGCAGCTCCCAGGGTACGGCTTTCTTT. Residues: CASSSQGTAFF.

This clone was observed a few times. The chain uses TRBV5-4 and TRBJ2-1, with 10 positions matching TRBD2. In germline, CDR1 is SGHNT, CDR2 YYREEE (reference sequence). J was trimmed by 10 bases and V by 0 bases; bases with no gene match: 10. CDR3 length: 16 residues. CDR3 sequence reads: CASSLALRLAGDEQFF. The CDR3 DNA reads TGTGCCAGCAGCTTGGCCCTTCGGCTAGCGGGAGACGAGCAGTTCTTC.

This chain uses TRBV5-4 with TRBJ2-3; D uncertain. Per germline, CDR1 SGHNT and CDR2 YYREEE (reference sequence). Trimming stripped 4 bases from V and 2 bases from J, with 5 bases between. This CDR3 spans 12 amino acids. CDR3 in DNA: TGTGCCAGCAGCCTACTCACAGATACGCAGTATTTT. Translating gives CASSLLTDTQYF.

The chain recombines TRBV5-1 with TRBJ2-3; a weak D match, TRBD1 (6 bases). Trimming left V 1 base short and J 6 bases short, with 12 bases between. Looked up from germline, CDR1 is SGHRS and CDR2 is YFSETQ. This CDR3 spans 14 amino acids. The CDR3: CASSLNLGGDTQYF. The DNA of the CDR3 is TGCGCCAGCAGCTTGAACCTTGGGGGCGATACGCAGTATTTT.

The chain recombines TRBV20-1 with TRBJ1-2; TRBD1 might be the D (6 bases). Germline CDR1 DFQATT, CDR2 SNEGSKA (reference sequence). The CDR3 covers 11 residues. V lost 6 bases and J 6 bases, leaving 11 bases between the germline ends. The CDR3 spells CSAHSGDGYTF. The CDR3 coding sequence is TGCAGTGCGCACTCAGGGGATGGCTACACCTTC.

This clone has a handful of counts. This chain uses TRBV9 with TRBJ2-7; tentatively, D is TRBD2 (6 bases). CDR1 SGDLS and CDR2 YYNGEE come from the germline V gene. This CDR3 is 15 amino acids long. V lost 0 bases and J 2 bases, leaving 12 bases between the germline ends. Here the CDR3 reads CASSVGISGPYEQYF. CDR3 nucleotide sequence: TGTGCCAGCAGCGTAGGGATTAGCGGACCCTACGAGCAGTACTTC.

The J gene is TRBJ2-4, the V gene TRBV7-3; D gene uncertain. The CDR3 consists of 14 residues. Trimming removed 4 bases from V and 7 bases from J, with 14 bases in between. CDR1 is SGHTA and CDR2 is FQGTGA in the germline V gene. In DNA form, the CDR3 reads TGTGCCAGCAGCTCCTGGCCACTAATGAACATTCAGTACTTC. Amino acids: CASSSWPLMNIQYF.

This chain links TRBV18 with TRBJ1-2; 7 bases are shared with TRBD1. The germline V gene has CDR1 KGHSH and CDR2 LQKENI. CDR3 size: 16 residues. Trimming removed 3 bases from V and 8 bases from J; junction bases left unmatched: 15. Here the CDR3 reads CASSPPGTANRGGYTF. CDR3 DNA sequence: TGTGCCAGCTCACCGCCCGGGACAGCCAACAGGGGCGGCTACACCTTC.

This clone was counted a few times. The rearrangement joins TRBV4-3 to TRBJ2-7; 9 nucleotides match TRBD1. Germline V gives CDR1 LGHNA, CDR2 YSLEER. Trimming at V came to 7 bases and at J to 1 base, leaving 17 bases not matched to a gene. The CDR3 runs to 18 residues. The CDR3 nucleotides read TGCGCCAGCACCCGGGGGGACAGGGCCAAACCCCCTTCCTACGAGCAGTACTTC. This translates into CASTRGDRAKPPSYEQYF.

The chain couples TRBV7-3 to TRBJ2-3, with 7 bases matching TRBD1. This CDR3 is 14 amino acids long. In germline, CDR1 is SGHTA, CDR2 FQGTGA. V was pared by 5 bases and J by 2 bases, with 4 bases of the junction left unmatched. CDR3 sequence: CASSMGTDTDTQYF. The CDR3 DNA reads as TGTGCCAGCAGCATGGGGACAGACACAGATACGCAGTATTTT.

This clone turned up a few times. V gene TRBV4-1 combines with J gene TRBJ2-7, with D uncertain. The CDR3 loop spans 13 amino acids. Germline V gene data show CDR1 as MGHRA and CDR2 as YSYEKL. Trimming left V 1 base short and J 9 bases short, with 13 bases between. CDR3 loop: CASSQAPSSVQYF. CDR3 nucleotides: TGCGCCAGCAGCCAAGCCCCTTCCTCCGTGCAGTACTTC.